This T cell receptor (beta chain) was sequenced for a study of T cell clonality in common variable immunodeficiency. Study-level findings and limits: In common variable immunodeficiency, TCR beta chains reportedly carried fewer deletions and N-nucleotide insertions.

A note on this clone: The target antigen is unknown. Its ends do not fully match the called genes, so a read error is possible.

Profiled with immunoSEQ multiplex PCR; TCRdb holds only in-frame clones, not every one. The sample has 25,000 to 35,000 clones, none seen only once. Patients had low serum IgG, IgA and/or IgM and specific antibody deficiency. Sequencing used peripheral blood mononuclear cells. This clonotype was sampled from a human donor with common variable immunodeficiency.

CDR3 protein: CASNGQGAVNSTLHF. CDR3 DNA (partial): TGTGCCAGCAACGGACAGGGGGCGGTTAATTCAACC. V is TRBV2 and J is TRBJ1-6, with 11 bases aligning to TRBD1. The read ends 3 residues before the CDR3 terminus; that terminus is restored from the germline J gene. The CDR3 totals 15 residues. The V gene's germline CDR1 is SNHLY and CDR2 FYNNEI.